These 14 T cell receptor beta chains originate from one sample sequenced in a study of cytomegalovirus exposure and HLA in healthy donors. The study ran its PCR with 60 Vbeta and 13 Jbeta primers. TCRdb keeps only in-frame clones here, not all; method: immunoSEQ multiplex PCR. This sample's clone table lists 35,000 to 50,000 clones. The sample taken for sequencing was PBMCs. The receptors originated from a male donor in good health and CMV-seronegative.

V gene TRBV19 combines with J gene TRBJ2-1; the match to TRBD2 covers 11 bases. The germline V gene encodes CDR1 LNHDA and CDR2 SQIVND (reference sequence). This CDR3 spans 16 amino acids. The J segment lost 6 bases and the V segment lost 4 bases, leaving 8 bases of the junction unmatched. As DNA, the CDR3 is TGTGCCAGTAGTAACCCGGGACTAGCGGTACCCAATGAGCAGTTCTTC. This translates into CASSNPGLAVPNEQFF.

V and J are TRBV4-3 and TRBJ2-1; 10 bases are a match to TRBD2. Germline V gene lookup returns CDR1 LGHNA and CDR2 YSLEER. The J segment lost 1 base and the V segment lost 4 bases, leaving 7 bases of the junction unmatched. CDR3 size: 17 residues. The CDR3 bases are TGCGCCAGCAGCCTCATTGGACTAGCGGATTCCTACAATGAGCAGTTCTTC. Translating it yields CASSLIGLADSYNEQFF.

V gene TRBV28 combines with J gene TRBJ1-5; D is perhaps TRBD1 (5 bases). CDR3 size: 14 residues. V was clipped by 7 bases and J by 5 bases, with 15 bases between them. CDR1 MDHEN and CDR2 SYDVKM come from the germline V gene. The CDR3 bases are TGTGCCAGCACCCCCGGAGGGGATTATCAGCCCCAGCATTTT. Its protein is CASTPGGDYQPQHF.

The chain uses TRBV7-8 and TRBJ1-5, with D maybe TRBD1 (5 bases). CDR3 length: 15 residues. Germline-derived CDR1 and CDR2 are SGHVS and FQNEAQ. Trimming took off 8 bases at V and 2 bases at J, with 16 bases between the two ends. The chain's CDR3 is CASQSAGRGNQPQHF. CDR3 sequence (DNA): TGTGCCAGCCAATCGGCGGGGCGCGGCAATCAGCCCCAGCATTTT.

The J gene is TRBJ1-2, the V gene TRBV18; D is ambiguous. The ends were cut back, 0 bases at V and 4 bases at J, with 12 bases in the middle. The CDR3 is made up of 15 amino acids. Germline V CDR1 and CDR2: KGHSH, LQKENI. DNA for the CDR3: TGTGCCAGCTCACCACCGGCTTCTTGGCCCTATGGCTACACCTTC. Translated: CASSPPASWPYGYTF.

The chain couples TRBV5-4 to TRBJ1-2, with 10 bases lining up with TRBD1. This CDR3 spans 12 amino acids. The V gene end was trimmed by 7 bases and the J gene end by 8 bases; junction bases not matched to a gene: 5. Looked up from germline, CDR1 is SGHNT and CDR2 is YYREEE (reference sequence). The CDR3, as DNA: TGTGCCAGCTCCGACAGGGGGCAAGGCTACACCTTC. It yields the protein CASSDRGQGYTF.

The rearrangement uses TRBV10-1 and TRBJ1-5; the match to TRBD1 covers 7 bases. Trimming cost V 8 bases and J 3 bases; bases outside gene matches: 13. This CDR3 is built from 16 residues. Looked up from germline, CDR1 is WNHNN and CDR2 is SYGVQD (reference sequence). CDR3 DNA: TGCGCCAGCGGGAAAAACAGGGGCCGATCCAATCAGCCCCAGCATTTT. It codes for CASGKNRGRSNQPQHF.

This chain joins TRBV13 and TRBJ2-3; 9 bases match TRBD2. The junction had 7 bases not matched to a gene; V was cut back by 1 base and J by 5 bases. This CDR3 has 16 residues. From germline, CDR1 is PRHDT and CDR2 FYEKMQ (reference sequence). CDR3 sequence reads: CASSLVGQREVDTQYF. Here the CDR3 DNA reads TGTGCCAGCAGCTTAGTAGGTCAGCGGGAGGTAGATACGCAGTATTTT.

The chain joins TRBV7-9 to TRBJ2-2; D is perhaps TRBD1 (6 bases). The germline V gene encodes CDR1 SEHNR and CDR2 FQNEAQ (reference sequence). CDR3 length equals 15 residues. The V and J ends lost 5 bases and 2 bases respectively, with 12 bases between them. CDR3 region: CASSSLGGNTGELFF. The CDR3 nucleotides are TGTGCCAGCAGCAGTTTAGGGGGAAACACCGGGGAGCTGTTTTTT. The entire variable domain, with the rest obtained from reference TRBV7-9 and TRBJ2-2, is as follows: DTGVSQNPRHKITKRGQNVTFRCDPISEHNRLYWYRQTLGQGPEFLTYFQNEAQLEKSRLLSDRFSAERPKGSFSTLEIQRTEQGDSAMYLCASSSLGGNTGELFFGEGSRLTVL.

The chain links TRBV9 to TRBJ2-1; possibly TRBD1 for D (6 bases). From germline, CDR1 is SGDLS and CDR2 YYNGEE. Trimming took off 0 bases at V and 6 bases at J, with 10 bases between the two ends. CDR3 size: 14 residues. CDR3 loop: CASSVGGGANEQFF. CDR3 DNA: TGTGCCAGCAGCGTAGGTGGGGGCGCCAATGAGCAGTTCTTC.

The genes are TRBV4-2 and TRBJ1-3; D might be TRBD1 (5 bases). V gave up 1 base and J gave up 8 bases, with 15 bases separating them. The CDR3 totals 15 residues. Per the germline V gene, CDR1 is LGHNA and CDR2 is YNFKEQ. Here the CDR3 DNA reads TGTGCCAGCAGCCAAGTTAATGGGGCCTCCTACACCATATATTTT. Translated, it gives CASSQVNGASYTIYF.

The rearrangement links TRBV5-1 to TRBJ2-1; 11 bases are a match to TRBD2. J gave up 8 bases and V 4 bases, and 14 bases lay outside the gene matches. CDR3 length: 17 residues. Germline assignment: CDR1 SGHRS and CDR2 YFSETQ. CDR3 DNA: TGCGCCAGCAGCCCCGTGGGGGGACTAGCGGACGGGGATGAGCAGTTCTTC. Protein sequence: CASSPVGGLADGDEQFF.

The rearrangement joins TRBV28 to TRBJ1-2; no clear D gene. Germline CDR1 is MDHEN and CDR2 is SYDVKM. The CDR3 consists of 12 residues. The ends were cut back, 6 bases at V and 8 bases at J, with 13 bases in the middle. The CDR3 nucleotides read TGTGCCAGCAGAGGGCGTCCGGGGGGCTACACCTTC. As protein: CASRGRPGGYTF.

The chain links TRBV4-1 to TRBJ1-2, with D possibly being TRBD1 (6 bases). V lost 2 bases and J 4 bases, leaving 8 bases between the germline ends. CDR3 length equals 13 residues. Germline CDR1 is MGHRA and CDR2 is YSYEKL. CDR3 DNA: TGCGCCAGCAGCCAACCGGACAGCTATGGCTACACCTTC. It yields the protein CASSQPDSYGYTF.